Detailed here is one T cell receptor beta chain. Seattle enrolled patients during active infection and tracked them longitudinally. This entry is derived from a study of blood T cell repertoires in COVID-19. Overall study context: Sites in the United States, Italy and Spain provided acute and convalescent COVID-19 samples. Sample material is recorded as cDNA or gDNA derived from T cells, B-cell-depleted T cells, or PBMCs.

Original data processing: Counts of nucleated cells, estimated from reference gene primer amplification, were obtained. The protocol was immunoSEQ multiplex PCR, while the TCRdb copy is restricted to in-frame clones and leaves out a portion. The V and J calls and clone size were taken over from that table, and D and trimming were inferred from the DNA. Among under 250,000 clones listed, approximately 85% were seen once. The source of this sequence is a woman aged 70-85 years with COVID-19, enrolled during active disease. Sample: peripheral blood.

The CDR3 loop reads CASSHDRDSTEAFF. CDR3 nucleotide sequence: TGTGCCAGCAGTCACGACAGGGATAGCACTGAAGCTTTCTTT. J is TRBJ1-1 and V is TRBV27, with TRBD1 matching 7 bases. There are 14 residues in the CDR3. The junction had 7 bases not matched to a gene; V was cut back by 5 bases and J by 4 bases. Germline V gene lookup returns CDR1 MNHEY and CDR2 SMNVEV (reference sequence).